Each of the 23 T cell receptor beta chains below was sequenced from the same sample in a study of blood T cell repertoires in COVID-19 (dated by TCRdb to about 2020). The method behind the library was the immunoSEQ multiplex PCR assay. The table comes from immuneACCESS by way of TCRdb, which keeps in-frame sequences with V and J called. Part of the clones is missing from these tables; in studies checked, under half for an unresolved V gene and the rest for unknown reasons. In this sample the table shows more than 85,000 clones, roughly 80% of which occur a single time. The ten top clones hold roughly 14% of the sample. Specimen: peripheral blood. These receptors all stem from a woman aged 80 or over with acute or convalescent COVID-19.

V and J are TRBV27 and TRBJ2-7; no definite D call. CDR1 is MNHEY and CDR2 is SMNVEV in the germline V gene (reference sequence). With 5 bases removed from V and 6 bases from J, the gap between germline ends came to 17 bases. The CDR3 is 14 amino acids. CDR3 nucleotides: TGTGCCAGCAGTCCTACTACACCACCTATCGAGCAGTACGTC. It codes for CASSPTTPPIEQYV.

The genes are TRBV24-1 and TRBJ2-5; D uncertain. Germline V lookup: CDR1 KGHDR, CDR2 SFDVKD. V dropped 2 bases and J dropped 2 bases, with 11 bases sitting between them. This CDR3 spans 15 amino acids. The chain's CDR3 is CATSDSVTAQETQYF. The CDR3 nucleotides are TGTGCCACCAGTGATTCCGTCACTGCTCAAGAGACCCAGTACTTC.

The chain links TRBV19 to TRBJ1-5; D is perhaps TRBD1 (5 bases). CDR3 length: 15 amino acids. Trimming took 5 bases from V and 2 from J, leaving 13 bases between them. CDR1 is LNHDA, CDR2 SQIVND, per germline (reference sequence). As DNA, the CDR3 is TGTGCCAGTAGTGGGGGGAGTGATGGCAATCAGCCCCAGCATTTT. It encodes CASSGGSDGNQPQHF.

V is TRBV19 and J is TRBJ2-5, with D possibly TRBD1 on 6 matching bases. This CDR3 is 14 amino acids long. Germline CDR1 and CDR2: LNHDA and SQIVND (reference sequence). V shed 3 bases and J shed 5 bases, with 13 bases lying between them. The CDR3 region is CASSMGARVETQYF. Written as DNA, the CDR3 is TGTGCCAGTAGTATGGGGGCGCGGGTGGAGACCCAGTACTTC.

The rearrangement joins TRBV6-5 to TRBJ2-3; perhaps TRBD2 as D (7 bases). V dropped 6 bases and J dropped 5 bases, with 15 bases sitting between them. Germline CDR1 and CDR2: MNHEY and SVGAGI. The CDR3 consists of 14 residues. CDR3 loop: CASRGGLAVDTQYF. The CDR3 nucleotides read TGTGCCAGCAGGGGGGGGCTAGCGGTAGATACGCAGTATTTT.

The chain carries TRBV6-1 and TRBJ2-1; TRBD2 aligns across 12 bases. The germline CDR1 and CDR2 sequences are MNHNS and SASEGT. The CDR3 spans 16 residues. With V trimmed by 4 bases and J by 3 bases, 4 bases remained unmatched. CDR3 amino acids: CASSGLAGVGYNEQFF. As DNA, the CDR3 is TGTGCCAGCAGTGGACTAGCGGGAGTGGGCTACAATGAGCAGTTCTTC.

The CDR3 coding sequence is TGTGCCAGCAGTGAACAGGGGAGAGGCAATCAGCCCCAGCATTTT. Its protein product is CASSEQGRGNQPQHF. The chain carries TRBV2 and TRBJ1-5; possibly TRBD1 for D (6 bases). The V end lost 2 bases, the J end lost 2 bases, and 10 bases lay between the germline ends. Germline V gene data show CDR1 as SNHLY and CDR2 as FYNNEI. The CDR3 extends over 15 amino acids.

The chain joins TRBV11-3 to TRBJ2-1; no definite D call. The CDR3 runs 11 residues. Trimming removed 1 base from V and 9 bases from J, with 4 bases in between. Germline values: CDR1 SGHNT, CDR2 YENEEA. CDR3: CASSLGAEQFF. CDR3 nucleotide sequence: TGTGCCAGCAGCTTAGGGGCTGAGCAGTTCTTC.

This chain connects TRBV3-1 (or the pseudogene TRBV3-2) to TRBJ2-1, with 7 bases lining up with TRBD2. Germline CDR1 is LGHDT and CDR2 is YNNKEL (reference sequence). CDR3 length equals 17 residues. V lost 0 bases, J lost 3 bases, and 8 bases stayed unmatched. CDR3 in DNA: TGTGCCAGCAGCCAAGATTCGAGAAGCGGGAACTACAATGAGCAGTTCTTC. Protein sequence: CASSQDSRSGNYNEQFF.

The rearrangement joins TRBV12-5 to TRBJ2-5; the D gene is possibly TRBD2 (5 bases). The CDR3 length is 14 residues. Looked up from germline, CDR1 is LGHNT and CDR2 is FRNRAP. V shed 1 base and J shed 8 bases, with 14 bases lying between them. The CDR3, as DNA: TGTGCTAGTGGTTTGGAAGCGGTCCTGGGTACCCAGTACTTC. Translating gives CASGLEAVLGTQYF.

V is TRBV6-4 and J is TRBJ2-2, with 13 nucleotides matching TRBD2. This CDR3 region has 16 residues. Germline-derived CDR1 and CDR2 are MRHNA and SNTAGT. V trimming: 5 bases; J trimming: 4 bases; junction bases outside the gene matches: 4. This CDR3 reads CASSRGLAGITGELFF. In nucleotides, the CDR3 is TGTGCCAGCAGTCGGGGACTAGCGGGAATCACCGGGGAGCTGTTTTTT.

This clone came up a few times. The chain recombines TRBV5-6 with TRBJ1-2; 8 bases match TRBD1. The V gene's germline CDR1 is SGHDT and CDR2 YYEEEE. The ends lost 1 base at V and 4 bases at J; junction bases unmatched: 6. This CDR3 spans 15 amino acids. CDR3 protein: CASSLTKGTGYGYTF. The CDR3 DNA follows: TGTGCCAGCAGCTTGACCAAAGGGACAGGCTATGGCTACACCTTC.

The chain combines TRBV18 with TRBJ2-7; a weak D match, TRBD2 (6 bases). V was pared by 3 bases and J by 7 bases, with 10 bases between. This CDR3 is 12 amino acids long. Per germline, CDR1 KGHSH and CDR2 LQKENI. Here the CDR3 reads CASSPEGAEQYF. As DNA, the CDR3 is TGTGCCAGCTCACCGGAGGGAGCGGAGCAGTACTTC.

This chain uses TRBV9 with TRBJ2-4; 12 positions agree with TRBD2. The ends lost 3 bases at V and 5 bases at J; junction bases unmatched: 6. Germline CDR1 reads SGDLS; CDR2 reads YYNGEE. This CDR3 spans 16 amino acids. CDR3 in amino acids: CASSGASGRVENIQYF. The CDR3 DNA reads TGTGCCAGCAGCGGGGCTAGCGGGAGGGTGGAAAACATTCAGTACTTC.

V and J are TRBV11-2 and TRBJ2-7, with 12 bases fitting TRBD2. Trimming cost V 3 bases and J 7 bases; bases outside gene matches: 4. The length of the CDR3 is 14 residues. Germline V CDR1 and CDR2: SGHAT, FQNNGV. CDR3 sequence: CASSLTSGRDEQYF. The CDR3, as DNA: TGTGCCAGCAGCTTGACTAGCGGGAGAGATGAGCAGTACTTC.

The J gene is TRBJ1-1, the V gene TRBV6-6; maybe TRBD1 (6 bases). The CDR3 extends over 13 amino acids. Trimming removed 8 bases at V and 0 bases at J, with 10 bases between. CDR1 and CDR2 (germline): MNHNY, SVGAGI (reference sequence). CDR3 nucleotide sequence: TGTGCCAGCGGGGGACACTTGAACACTGAAGCTTTCTTT. Translated, it gives CASGGHLNTEAFF.

This chain links TRBV5-1 with TRBJ2-5; 7 positions match TRBD2. The junction had 11 bases not matched to a gene; V was cut back by 0 bases and J by 3 bases. The CDR3 is made up of 17 amino acids. In germline, CDR1 is SGHRS, CDR2 YFSETQ. The CDR3 here is CASSLGWGGAEEETQYF. In DNA form, the CDR3 reads TGCGCCAGCAGCTTGGGATGGGGGGGAGCAGAGGAAGAGACCCAGTACTTC.

V usage is TRBV25-1 and J usage is TRBJ2-7, with TRBD1 matching 8 bases. The germline gives CDR1 MGHDK, CDR2 SYGVNS. V gave up 4 bases and J gave up 13 bases; unmatched junction bases: 15. The CDR3 has 14 amino acids. The CDR3 spells CASSAYRTGPIGYV. The CDR3 DNA reads TGTGCCAGCAGTGCCTATCGGACAGGGCCGATCGGTTACGTC.

The chain recombines TRBV10-3 with TRBJ2-3; D gene ambiguous. The CDR3 spans 15 residues. V shed 0 bases and J shed 2 bases, with 9 bases lying between them. Germline CDR1 is ENHRY and CDR2 is SYGVKD. The CDR3, as DNA: TGTGCCATCAGTGAGTCAGCCTTACCCACAGATACGCAGTATTTT. Its protein product is CAISESALPTDTQYF.

This sequence joins TRBV6-5 and TRBJ2-7, with 8 nucleotides matching TRBD1. V lost 7 bases, J lost 6 bases, and 8 bases stayed unmatched. Looked up from germline, CDR1 is MNHEY and CDR2 is SVGAGI. The CDR3 covers 13 residues. CDR3 protein: CASTGQDLSEQYF. The DNA for the CDR3 is TGTGCCAGCACGGGACAGGATCTGTCCGAGCAGTACTTC.

J is TRBJ1-2 and V is TRBV9, with D perhaps TRBD1 (6 bases). CDR1 SGDLS and CDR2 YYNGEE come from the germline V gene. The CDR3 is made up of 16 amino acids. Trimming cost V 3 bases and J 7 bases, with 22 bases left between them. The chain's CDR3 is CASSAGEGRTNGGYTF. The CDR3 region has the DNA TGTGCCAGCAGCGCAGGGGAAGGGCGTACGAATGGTGGCTACACCTTC.

The genes are TRBV7-8 and TRBJ2-3, with 11 bases aligning to TRBD2. The CDR3 is 17 residues long. In germline, CDR1 is SGHVS, CDR2 FQNEAQ. V trimming: 2 bases; J trimming: 6 bases; junction bases outside the gene matches: 10. In DNA, the CDR3 is TGTGCCAGCAGCTTACGGGAGATAGCGGGAGGGCGCGATACGCAGTATTTT. Translation gives CASSLREIAGGRDTQYF.

The V call is TRBV11-3, the J call TRBJ2-1, with TRBD1 matching 7 bases. V gave up 5 bases and J gave up 8 bases; unmatched junction bases: 6. Germline V gives CDR1 SGHNT, CDR2 YENEEA. This CDR3 has 13 residues. The CDR3 loop is CASSARGTHEQFF. CDR3 sequence (DNA): TGTGCCAGCAGCGCCAGGGGGACCCATGAGCAGTTCTTC. The variable domain in full, with the rest retrieved from reference TRBV11-3 and TRBJ2-1, is EAGVVQSPRYKIIEKKQPVAFWCNPISGHNTLYWYLQNLGQGPELLIRYENEEAVDDSQLPKDRFSAERLKGVDSTLKIQPAELGDSAVYLCASSARGTHEQFFGPGTRLTVL.